The rows below give T cell receptor beta chains drawn from one sample of a study of T cells after yellow fever vaccination. TCRdb passed the 5' RACE reads through MiXCR, listing each CDR3 protein once. The sample carries approximately 300,000 distinct CDR3 sequences, 8.7% recorded once. The sequenced sample was PBMCs, obtained on the day of the first yellow fever vaccination. The receptors were gathered from a man between 18 and 35 years old who received the YFV17D yellow fever vaccine. Both conserved end residues are part of each CDR3. The order of the fields is clone size, V gene, J gene, D gene, CDR3 DNA, CDR3 protein. D genes are given only for firm matches. A row's size may be missing; if present it is once, few, many or a size class.

abundance: many; v_gene: TRBV5-5; j_gene: TRBJ2-2; d_gene: TRBD2; CDR3nt: TGTGCCAGCAGAGTGCGGGGGTCTGCGAACACCGGGGAGCTGTTTTTT; CDR3aa: CASRVRGSANTGELFF
abundance: many; v_gene: TRBV27; j_gene: TRBJ2-7; d_gene: .; CDR3nt: TGTGCCAGCAGTTTTAGGGAGGGGGCTTCCTACGAGCAGTACTTC; CDR3aa: CASSFREGASYEQYF
abundance: .; v_gene: TRBV7-2; j_gene: TRBJ2-1; d_gene: TRBD2; CDR3nt: TGTGCCAGCAGGGGCGGGGGGGCTTTCAATGAGCAGTTCTTC; CDR3aa: CASRGGGAFNEQFF
abundance: few; v_gene: TRBV28; j_gene: TRBJ1-5; d_gene: .; CDR3nt: TGTGCCAGCAGTTTTGGGGGGGCAAATCAGCCCCAGCATTTT; CDR3aa: CASSFGGANQPQHF
abundance: .; v_gene: TRBV2; j_gene: TRBJ1-1; d_gene: .; CDR3nt: TGTGCCAGCAGGGAAAGTAGACGAGCTTTCTTT; CDR3aa: CASRESRRAFF
abundance: few; v_gene: TRBV4-3; j_gene: TRBJ1-2; d_gene: .; CDR3nt: TGCGCCAGCAGCCCCCAACCCCCGTCGGGACTTAACTATGGCTACACCTTC; CDR3aa: CASSPQPPSGLNYGYTF
abundance: many; v_gene: TRBV4-2; j_gene: TRBJ2-1; d_gene: .; CDR3nt: TGTGCCAGCAGCCAAGAAGGTCCGGGGGGCTTTACTGAGCAGTTCTTC; CDR3aa: CASSQEGPGGFTEQFF
abundance: few; v_gene: TRBV9; j_gene: TRBJ2-1; d_gene: TRBD2; CDR3nt: TGTGCCAGCAGCGAGCCCCTAAGGGCTAGCGGGGGGGACAATGAGCAGTTCTTC; CDR3aa: CASSEPLRASGGDNEQFF
abundance: .; v_gene: TRBV20-1; j_gene: TRBJ2-1; d_gene: TRBD2; CDR3nt: TGCAGTGCTAGAGATCCCAGCGGGGCGTACAATGAGCAGTTCTTC; CDR3aa: CSARDPSGAYNEQFF
abundance: few; v_gene: TRBV12-3/TRBV12-4; j_gene: TRBJ2-3; d_gene: .; CDR3nt: TGTGCCAGCAGTCACAAAAATGGGGGGCAGTTGGATACGCAGTATTTT; CDR3aa: CASSHKNGGQLDTQYF
abundance: many; v_gene: TRBV4-3; j_gene: TRBJ2-3; d_gene: TRBD1; CDR3nt: TGCGCCAGCAGCAATACTTTATCCCCGGGACAGGGGTATGCAGATACGCAGTATTTT; CDR3aa: CASSNTLSPGQGYADTQYF
abundance: .; v_gene: TRBV4-1; j_gene: TRBJ2-1; d_gene: TRBD2; CDR3nt: TGCGCCAGCAGCCCGTCGCTAGCGGAGATGTACAATGAGCAGTTCTTC; CDR3aa: CASSPSLAEMYNEQFF
abundance: many; v_gene: TRBV3-1; j_gene: TRBJ1-5; d_gene: .; CDR3nt: TGTGCCAGCAGCCAATCTCCCTCCAAGGGGTACCAGCCCCAGCATTTT; CDR3aa: CASSQSPSKGYQPQHF
abundance: .; v_gene: TRBV5-1; j_gene: TRBJ2-3; d_gene: .; CDR3nt: TGCGCCAGCGGCTGGCGGGGAAGGCTCACAGATACGCAGTATTTT; CDR3aa: CASGWRGRLTDTQYF
abundance: .; v_gene: TRBV12-3/TRBV12-4; j_gene: TRBJ2-1; d_gene: .; CDR3nt: TGTGCCAGCTCCTCTTCTAAGTACAATGAGCAGTTCTTC; CDR3aa: CASSSSKYNEQFF
abundance: .; v_gene: TRBV4-3; j_gene: TRBJ2-2; d_gene: TRBD1; CDR3nt: TGCGCCAGCAGCCAAGGGACAGGGGCCGGGGAGCTGTTTTTT; CDR3aa: CASSQGTGAGELFF
abundance: .; v_gene: TRBV5-1; j_gene: TRBJ2-5; d_gene: .; CDR3nt: TGCGCCAGCAGCGACACAGACCAAGAGACCCAGTACTTC; CDR3aa: CASSDTDQETQYF
abundance: many; v_gene: TRBV5-1; j_gene: TRBJ2-7; d_gene: TRBD2; CDR3nt: TGCGCCAGCAGCTTAGCGGGGGAGAGCTACGAGCAGTACTTC; CDR3aa: CASSLAGESYEQYF
abundance: many; v_gene: TRBV20-1; j_gene: TRBJ2-3; d_gene: TRBD2; CDR3nt: TGCAGTGCTGGGACTAGCGGGGGTAATACGCAGTATTTT; CDR3aa: CSAGTSGGNTQYF
abundance: .; v_gene: TRBV5-6; j_gene: TRBJ2-3; d_gene: .; CDR3nt: TGTGCCAGCAGCTTGGGTACGTCGTGGGCAGATACGCAGTATTTT; CDR3aa: CASSLGTSWADTQYF
abundance: few; v_gene: TRBV6-2/TRBV6-3; j_gene: TRBJ2-7; d_gene: TRBD2; CDR3nt: TGTGCCAGCAGTCACCCCAGCGGGGGGGCCTACGAGCAGTACTTC; CDR3aa: CASSHPSGGAYEQYF
abundance: few; v_gene: TRBV19; j_gene: TRBJ1-1; d_gene: .; CDR3nt: TGTGCCAGTACCACAGGGAGGTGGAACACTGAAGCTTTCTTT; CDR3aa: CASTTGRWNTEAFF
abundance: few; v_gene: TRBV2; j_gene: TRBJ2-2; d_gene: TRBD1; CDR3nt: TGTGCCAGCAGTGCCAGGGCAGGGGGCTACACCGGGGAGCTGTTTTTT; CDR3aa: CASSARAGGYTGELFF
abundance: .; v_gene: TRBV4-1; j_gene: TRBJ2-7; d_gene: TRBD2; CDR3nt: TGCGCCAGCAGCCAAGATGGCCTAGCGGGGGGGTACGAGCAGTACTTC; CDR3aa: CASSQDGLAGGYEQYF
abundance: few; v_gene: TRBV5-1; j_gene: TRBJ2-1; d_gene: TRBD2; CDR3nt: TGCGCCAGCAGCTTAGCTAGCGGGGGCCTGTACAATGAGCAGTTCTTC; CDR3aa: CASSLASGGLYNEQFF
abundance: few; v_gene: TRBV19; j_gene: TRBJ2-5; d_gene: .; CDR3nt: TGTGCCAGTAGTAGGGTTAGCGTTCAAGAGACCCAGTACTTC; CDR3aa: CASSRVSVQETQYF
abundance: few; v_gene: TRBV24-1; j_gene: TRBJ1-2; d_gene: TRBD1; CDR3nt: TGTGCCACCAGTGATCCAGCACAGGGGGCGCAAGGCTACACCTTC; CDR3aa: CATSDPAQGAQGYTF
abundance: many; v_gene: TRBV6-5; j_gene: TRBJ2-7; d_gene: .; CDR3nt: TGTGCCAGCAGACCTGGACGGTCCAACTCCTACGAGCAGTACTTC; CDR3aa: CASRPGRSNSYEQYF
abundance: .; v_gene: TRBV6-5; j_gene: TRBJ2-1; d_gene: TRBD2; CDR3nt: TGTGCCAGCAGTTACTATCTGGCGGGGGGCAACAATGAGCAGTTCTTC; CDR3aa: CASSYYLAGGNNEQFF
abundance: few; v_gene: TRBV5-1; j_gene: TRBJ2-5; d_gene: .; CDR3nt: TGCGCCAGCAGCTTGGAGTTAGGCTTAGGGACCCAGTACTTC; CDR3aa: CASSLELGLGTQYF
abundance: .; v_gene: TRBV3-1; j_gene: TRBJ2-2; d_gene: .; CDR3nt: TGTGCCAGCAATATGGCAGGGTGGACCGGGGAGCTGTTTTTT; CDR3aa: CASNMAGWTGELFF
abundance: many; v_gene: TRBV25-1; j_gene: TRBJ2-1; d_gene: TRBD2; CDR3nt: TGTGCCAGCGCAAGGACTAGCGTCAATGAGCAGTTCTTC; CDR3aa: CASARTSVNEQFF
abundance: many; v_gene: TRBV4-1; j_gene: TRBJ2-2; d_gene: .; CDR3nt: TGCGCCAGCAGCCAAGAAGGCCGGCCACGGGGCACCGGGGAGCTGTTTTTT; CDR3aa: CASSQEGRPRGTGELFF
abundance: few; v_gene: TRBV20-1; j_gene: TRBJ1-6; d_gene: TRBD1; CDR3nt: TGCAGTGCTAGAACCTCAGGGGGAAGTGATTCACCCCTCCACTTT; CDR3aa: CSARTSGGSDSPLHF
abundance: few; v_gene: TRBV25-1; j_gene: TRBJ1-4; d_gene: .; CDR3nt: TGTGCCAGCAGTGAATTTAGGGCGGCAACTAATGAAAAACTGTTTTTT; CDR3aa: CASSEFRAATNEKLFF
abundance: few; v_gene: TRBV20-1; j_gene: TRBJ2-1; d_gene: .; CDR3nt: TGCAGTGCAAGGGGTTCGCGGGGCGTGGATGAGCAGTTCTTC; CDR3aa: CSARGSRGVDEQFF
abundance: few; v_gene: TRBV3-1; j_gene: TRBJ1-2; d_gene: .; CDR3nt: TGTGCCAGTGGTCGAACGACAGGCAACTATGGCTACACCTTC; CDR3aa: CASGRTTGNYGYTF
abundance: .; v_gene: TRBV12-3/TRBV12-4; j_gene: TRBJ2-2; d_gene: TRBD1; CDR3nt: TGTGCCAGCAGCTACAGGGGGTTGAACACCGGGGAGCTGTTTTTT; CDR3aa: CASSYRGLNTGELFF
abundance: .; v_gene: TRBV19; j_gene: TRBJ1-1; d_gene: .; CDR3nt: TGTGCCAGTAGTATCGGGGGAGTCAGGACTGAAGCTTTCTTT; CDR3aa: CASSIGGVRTEAFF
abundance: .; v_gene: TRBV11-1; j_gene: TRBJ1-5; d_gene: .; CDR3nt: TGTGGCAGCAGCTACAATCAGCCCCAGCATTTT; CDR3aa: CGSSYNQPQHF
abundance: few; v_gene: TRBV7-9; j_gene: TRBJ1-2; d_gene: .; CDR3nt: TGTGCCAGCAGGGCAGGGACTGGGGCCAATGGCTACACCTTC; CDR3aa: CASRAGTGANGYTF
abundance: few; v_gene: TRBV6-5; j_gene: TRBJ2-3; d_gene: .; CDR3nt: TGTGCCAGCAGTTACTCGCGGGGAGCCGGAGATACGCAGTATTTT; CDR3aa: CASSYSRGAGDTQYF
abundance: many; v_gene: TRBV5-1; j_gene: TRBJ2-7; d_gene: TRBD1; CDR3nt: TGCGCCAGCAGCTTTCTTACAGGGGGCTCCGAGCAGTACTTC; CDR3aa: CASSFLTGGSEQYF
abundance: .; v_gene: TRBV29-1; j_gene: TRBJ2-7; d_gene: TRBD1; CDR3nt: TGCAGCGTTGAAGAGGGACAGGGCGGGAATGAGCAGTACTTC; CDR3aa: CSVEEGQGGNEQYF
abundance: .; v_gene: TRBV5-1; j_gene: TRBJ1-3; d_gene: .; CDR3nt: TGCGCCAGCAGCTTCGACTCTGGAAACACCATATATTTT; CDR3aa: CASSFDSGNTIYF
abundance: .; v_gene: TRBV7-9; j_gene: TRBJ2-5; d_gene: .; CDR3nt: TGTGCCAGCATTCTCGGCCCCCGGGAGACCCAGTACTTC; CDR3aa: CASILGPRETQYF
abundance: many; v_gene: TRBV12-3/TRBV12-4; j_gene: TRBJ1-6; d_gene: TRBD1; CDR3nt: TGTGCCAGCAGTTCCGGGGACAGACTGTTTTCACCCCTCCACTTT; CDR3aa: CASSSGDRLFSPLHF
abundance: .; v_gene: TRBV4-2; j_gene: TRBJ2-3; d_gene: .; CDR3nt: TGTGCCAGCAGCCAAAGCGGGAAGGGGGGGGACCTACTCCTCACAGATACGCAGTATTTT; CDR3aa: CASSQSGKGGDLLLTDTQYF
abundance: few; v_gene: TRBV4-3; j_gene: TRBJ1-3; d_gene: .; CDR3nt: TGCGCCAGCAGCCAAAAGAGGACAGTCTCTGGAAACACCATATATTTT; CDR3aa: CASSQKRTVSGNTIYF
abundance: many; v_gene: TRBV29-1; j_gene: TRBJ1-2; d_gene: .; CDR3nt: TGCAGCGTTGAAGTGAGGGCAGGGGGCTACACCTTC; CDR3aa: CSVEVRAGGYTF
abundance: .; v_gene: TRBV2; j_gene: TRBJ2-1; d_gene: TRBD1; CDR3nt: TGTGCCAGCAGTGTTCAGGGGGCGAGAAATGAGCAGTTCTTC; CDR3aa: CASSVQGARNEQFF
abundance: .; v_gene: TRBV5-1; j_gene: TRBJ2-1; d_gene: .; CDR3nt: TGCGCCAGCACGAGGGAACACAATGAGCAGTTCTTC; CDR3aa: CASTREHNEQFF
abundance: many; v_gene: TRBV4-3; j_gene: TRBJ2-6; d_gene: .; CDR3nt: TGCGCCAGCAGCTCCTGGGGCAGGGGCTCCTCTGGGGCCAACGTCCTGACTTTC; CDR3aa: CASSSWGRGSSGANVLTF